The 2 T cell receptor beta chains below come from one sample, sequenced in a study of CD8+ T cells in alopecia areata. Treatment noted: oral pan-JAK inhibitor, 5-10 mg twice daily. After isolation, RNA underwent reverse transcription to generate cDNA as the sequencing template. TCRdb keeps only in-frame clones here, not all; method: immunoSEQ multiplex PCR. In the table there are roughly 280,000 clones, over 45% of which are singletons. The sequences come from CD4+ T cells sorted from blood, collected at week 52, from a patient treated with tofacitinib. The source of these receptors is a human donor with alopecia areata.

The chain links TRBV29-1 to TRBJ2-3, with D unclear. Germline V gives CDR1 SQVTM, CDR2 ANQGSEA. Trimming took 3 bases from V and 5 from J, leaving 12 bases between them. This CDR3 has 13 residues. The CDR3 region is CSVETSTGDTQYF. DNA for the CDR3: TGCAGCGTTGAGACATCCACGGGAGATACGCAGTATTTT.

This chain joins TRBV11-2 and TRBJ2-7; 8 bases match TRBD1. CDR1 and CDR2 from the germline V gene are SGHAT and FQNNGV. The CDR3 has 15 amino acids. V trimming: 4 bases; J trimming: 0 bases; junction bases outside the gene matches: 5. CDR3 sequence reads: CASSWLDRASYEQYF. CDR3 DNA sequence: TGTGCCAGCAGCTGGTTGGACAGGGCCTCCTACGAGCAGTACTTC. Complete variable domain (other parts from reference TRBV11-2 and TRBJ2-7): EAGVAQSPRYKIIEKRQSVAFWCNPISGHATLYWYQQILGQGPKLLIQFQNNGVVDDSQLPKDRFSAERLKGVDSTLKIQPAKLEDSAVYLCASSWLDRASYEQYFGPGTRLTVT.